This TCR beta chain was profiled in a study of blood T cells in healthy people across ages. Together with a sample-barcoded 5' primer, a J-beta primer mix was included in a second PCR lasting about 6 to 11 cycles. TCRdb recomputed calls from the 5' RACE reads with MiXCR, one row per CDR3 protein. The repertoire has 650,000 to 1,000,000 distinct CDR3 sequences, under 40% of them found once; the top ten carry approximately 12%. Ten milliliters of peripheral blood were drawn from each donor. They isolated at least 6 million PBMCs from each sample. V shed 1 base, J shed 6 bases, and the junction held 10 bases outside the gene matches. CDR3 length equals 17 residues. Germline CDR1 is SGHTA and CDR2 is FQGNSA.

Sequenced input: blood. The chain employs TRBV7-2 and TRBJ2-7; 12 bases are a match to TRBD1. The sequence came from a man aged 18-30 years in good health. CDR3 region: CASSLGWGDRGLCEQYF. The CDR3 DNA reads TGTGCCAGCAGCTTAGGTTGGGGGGACAGGGGGCTCTGCGAGCAGTACTTC. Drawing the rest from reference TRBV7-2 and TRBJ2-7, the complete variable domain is GAGVSQSPSNKVTEKGKDVELRCDPISGHTALYWYRQSLGQGLEFLIYFQGNSAPDKSGLPSDRFSAERTGGSVSTLTIQRTQQEDSAVYLCASSLGWGDRGLCEQYFGPGTRLTVT.